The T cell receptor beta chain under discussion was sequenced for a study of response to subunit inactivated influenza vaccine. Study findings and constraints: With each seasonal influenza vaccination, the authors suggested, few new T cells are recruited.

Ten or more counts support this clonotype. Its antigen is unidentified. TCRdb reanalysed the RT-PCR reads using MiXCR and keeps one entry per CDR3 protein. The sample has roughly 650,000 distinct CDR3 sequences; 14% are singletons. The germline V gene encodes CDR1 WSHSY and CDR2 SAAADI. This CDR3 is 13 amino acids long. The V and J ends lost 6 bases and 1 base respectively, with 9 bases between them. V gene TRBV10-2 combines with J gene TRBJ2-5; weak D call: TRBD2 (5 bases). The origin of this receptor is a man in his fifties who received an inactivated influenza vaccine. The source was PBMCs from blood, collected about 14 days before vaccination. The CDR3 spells CASRRVSQETQYF. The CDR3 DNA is TGCGCCAGCAGGCGGGTTTCCCAAGAGACCCAGTACTTC.